The 4 T cell receptor beta chains listed next were all sequenced from one sample in a study of blood T cell repertoires in COVID-19. Data came from immunoSEQ multiplex PCR; TCRdb stores just in-frame clones and leaves some out. The table has fewer than 250,000 clones, 65% to 90% seen once. Sample: PBMCs or T cells enriched from blood (not recorded which). These receptors were collected from a woman aged 40 to 50 with acute COVID-19.

The chain recombines TRBV11-1 with TRBJ2-3; 13 bases match TRBD2. This CDR3 has 16 residues. J lost 1 base, V lost 6 bases, and 4 bases had no gene match. Germline V gene lookup returns CDR1 SGHAT and CDR2 FQDESV (reference sequence). The CDR3 is CASSLGLAGRTDTQYF. CDR3 nucleotide sequence: TGTGCCAGCAGTTTGGGACTAGCGGGGCGCACAGATACGCAGTATTTT. Full variable domain (rest looked up from reference TRBV11-1 and TRBJ2-3): EAEVAQSPRYKITEKSQAVAFWCDPISGHATLYWYRQILGQGPELLVQFQDESVVDDSQLPKDRFSAERLKGVDSTLKIQPAELGDSAMYLCASSLGLAGRTDTQYFGPGTRLTVL.

The J gene is TRBJ2-2, the V gene TRBV11-2, with D unresolved. Germline assignment: CDR1 SGHAT and CDR2 FQNNGV. Between the trimmed V and J ends, which lost 3 bases and 5 bases, there was a span of 7 bases. CDR3 length equals 13 residues. This CDR3 reads CASSFTGTGELFF. The CDR3 DNA sequence: TGTGCCAGCAGCTTCACCGGGACCGGGGAGCTGTTTTTT.

This clone was seen a few times. The chain combines TRBV6-5 with TRBJ2-1; 10 positions match TRBD1. In germline, CDR1 is MNHEY, CDR2 SVGAGI. Unmatched junction bases numbered 9, after V lost 4 bases and J lost 6 bases. The CDR3 runs to 16 residues. The DNA for the CDR3 is TGTGCCAGCAGTTCCTTGGACAGGGGGGGGGTCAATGAGCAGTTCTTC. This sequence encodes CASSSLDRGGVNEQFF.

V gene TRBV5-6 combines with J gene TRBJ2-7, with TRBD2 matching 8 bases. Germline assignment: CDR1 SGHDT and CDR2 YYEEEE. CDR3 length: 15 residues. V was pared by 4 bases and J by 5 bases, with 11 bases of the junction left unmatched. CDR3 sequence (DNA): TGTGCCAGCAGCCCCCTCCAAGCGGGAGTGGACGAGCAGTACTTC. This translates into CASSPLQAGVDEQYF.